The entry below gives a single T cell receptor (beta chain) sequence along with its context. This study enrolled people aged 18 to 89 from around 25 US geographic areas. The data were taken from a study of blood T cell repertoires in COVID-19. Germline V CDR1 and CDR2: SNHLY, FYNNEI. J lost 6 bases, V lost 6 bases, and 4 bases had no gene match. The CDR3 length is 12 residues. Profiled with immunoSEQ multiplex PCR; TCRdb holds only in-frame clones, not every one. The table has around 310,000 clones, 89% seen once. V gene TRBV2 combines with J gene TRBJ1-2, with 7 positions matching TRBD1. The sample comprised PBMCs or T cells enriched from blood (not recorded which). The clonotype originates from a woman between 40 and 55 years old who had recovered from COVID-19. The CDR3 DNA is TGTGCCAGCAGGACAGGGCCTAATGGCTACACCTTC. Protein product: CASRTGPNGYTF.